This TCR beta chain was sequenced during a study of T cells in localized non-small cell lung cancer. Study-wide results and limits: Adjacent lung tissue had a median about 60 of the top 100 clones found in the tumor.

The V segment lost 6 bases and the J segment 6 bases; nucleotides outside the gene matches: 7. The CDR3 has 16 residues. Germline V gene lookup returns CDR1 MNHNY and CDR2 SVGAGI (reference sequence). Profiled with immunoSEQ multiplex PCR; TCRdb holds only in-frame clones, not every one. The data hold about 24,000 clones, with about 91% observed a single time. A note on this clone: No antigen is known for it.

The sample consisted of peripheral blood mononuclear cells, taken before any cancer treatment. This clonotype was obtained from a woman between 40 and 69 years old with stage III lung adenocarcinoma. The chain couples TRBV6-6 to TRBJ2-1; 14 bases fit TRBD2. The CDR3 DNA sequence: TGTGCCAGCAGGTCGACTAGCGGGAGGGGGGGCAATGAGCAGTTCTTC. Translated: CASRSTSGRGGNEQFF.